This T cell receptor (beta chain) derives from a study of response to subunit inactivated influenza vaccine. TCRdb re-called the RT-PCR reads with MiXCR, one entry per CDR3 protein. The sample has roughly 500,000 distinct CDR3 sequences, under 25% seen once. Worth noting for this clonotype: Its cognate antigen is unknown.

General study points: The authors proposed limited new T cell recruitment per seasonal influenza vaccination.

V lost 1 base to trimming and J lost 4 bases, with 10 bases between them. The CDR3 spans 14 residues. The data were also submitted as part of a second study, on T cells expressing NK-cell markers. That report notes: UMIs accompanied the 5'RACE template switching by which TCR beta cDNA was made. The authors derived TCR beta repertoires from sorted CD3+CD56+NKG2C+, CD3+CD56+NKG2C- and CD3+CD56-NKG2C+ T cells. There were seven HCMV-seropositive donors and one seronegative donor among the eight sequenced.

The rearrangement uses TRBV12-3 or TRBV12-4 and TRBJ1-1, with D tentatively TRBD1 (5 bases). The sequencing used CD4+ T cells sorted from PBMCs, collected 11 to 12 days after vaccination. This receptor was taken from a man aged 45 to 65 who received an inactivated influenza vaccine. This chain's CDR3 is CASSLDAGSTEAFF. The CDR3 nucleotides are TGTGCCAGCAGTTTAGACGCAGGGAGCACTGAAGCTTTCTTT.